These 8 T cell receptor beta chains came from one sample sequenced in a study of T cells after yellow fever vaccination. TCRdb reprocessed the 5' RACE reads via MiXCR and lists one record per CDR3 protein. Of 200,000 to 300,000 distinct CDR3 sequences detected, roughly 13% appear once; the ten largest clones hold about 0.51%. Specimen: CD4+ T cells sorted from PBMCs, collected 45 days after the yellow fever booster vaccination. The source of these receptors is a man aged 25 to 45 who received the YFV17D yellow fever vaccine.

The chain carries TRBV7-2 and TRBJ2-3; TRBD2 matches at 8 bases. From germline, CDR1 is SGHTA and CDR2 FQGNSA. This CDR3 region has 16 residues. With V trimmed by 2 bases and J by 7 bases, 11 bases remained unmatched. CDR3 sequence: CASSLSGPGGGYTQYF. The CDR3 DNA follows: TGTGCCAGCAGCTTATCAGGTCCCGGGGGGGGTTATACGCAGTATTTT.

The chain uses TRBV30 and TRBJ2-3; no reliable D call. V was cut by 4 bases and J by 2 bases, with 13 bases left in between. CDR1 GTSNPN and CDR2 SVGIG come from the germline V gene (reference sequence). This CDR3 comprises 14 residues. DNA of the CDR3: TGTGCCTGGACCCCGGTGAGGATCACAGATACGCAGTATTTT. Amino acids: CAWTPVRITDTQYF. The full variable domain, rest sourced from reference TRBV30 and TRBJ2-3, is SQTIHQWPATLVQPVGSPLSLECTVEGTSNPNLYWYRQAAGRGLQLLFYSVGIGQISSEVPQNLSASRPQDRQFILSSKKLLLSDSGFYLCAWTPVRITDTQYFGPGTRLTVL.

Written as DNA, the CDR3 is TGTGCCAGCAGATCCGGGAGGGGCAATGAGCAGTTCTTC. Protein sequence: CASRSGRGNEQFF. This chain connects TRBV7-8 to TRBJ2-1; 8 nucleotides align to TRBD2. The V segment lost 6 bases and the J segment 6 bases; nucleotides outside the gene matches: 4. The CDR3 totals 13 residues. Germline V gene data show CDR1 as SGHVS and CDR2 as FQNEAQ.

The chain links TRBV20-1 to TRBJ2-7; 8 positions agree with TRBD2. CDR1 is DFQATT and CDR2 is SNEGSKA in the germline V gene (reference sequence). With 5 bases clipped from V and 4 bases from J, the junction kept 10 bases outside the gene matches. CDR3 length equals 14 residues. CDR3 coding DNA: TGCAGTGCTTGGGTAGCGGGGAGAGTTTACGAGCAGTACTTC. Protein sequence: CSAWVAGRVYEQYF.

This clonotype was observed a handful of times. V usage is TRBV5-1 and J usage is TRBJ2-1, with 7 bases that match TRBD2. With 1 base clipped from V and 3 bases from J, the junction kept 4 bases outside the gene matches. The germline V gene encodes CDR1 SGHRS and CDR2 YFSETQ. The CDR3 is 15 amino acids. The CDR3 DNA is TGCGCCAGCAGCTTGCTAGCGGAAAACTACAATGAGCAGTTCTTC. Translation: CASSLLAENYNEQFF.

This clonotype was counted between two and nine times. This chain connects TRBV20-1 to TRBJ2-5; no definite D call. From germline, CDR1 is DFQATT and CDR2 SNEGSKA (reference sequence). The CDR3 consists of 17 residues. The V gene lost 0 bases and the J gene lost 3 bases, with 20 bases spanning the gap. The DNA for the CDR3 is TGCAGTGCTAGAGACCCGGGCCAGAATAGACCGAAAGAGACCCAGTACTTC. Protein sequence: CSARDPGQNRPKETQYF.

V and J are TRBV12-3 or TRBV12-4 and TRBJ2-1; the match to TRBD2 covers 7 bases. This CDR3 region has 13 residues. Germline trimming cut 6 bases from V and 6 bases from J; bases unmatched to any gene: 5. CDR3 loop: CASRRGEGNEQFF. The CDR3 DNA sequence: TGTGCCAGCAGACGTGGGGAGGGCAATGAGCAGTTCTTC.

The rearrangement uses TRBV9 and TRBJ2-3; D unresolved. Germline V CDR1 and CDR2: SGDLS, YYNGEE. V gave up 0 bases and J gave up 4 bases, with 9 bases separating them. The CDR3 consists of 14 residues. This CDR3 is CASSVAQNPDTQYF. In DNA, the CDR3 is TGTGCCAGCAGCGTAGCCCAGAACCCAGATACGCAGTATTTT.